This T cell receptor beta chain comes out of a study of T cells in Graves' hyperthyroidism and ophthalmopathy. TCR beta CDR3 sequences were amplified from RNA transcripts. The TCR CDR3 first-round RT-PCR relied on the HTBI primer set. Using its own MiXCR run on the multiplex PCR reads, TCRdb lists one record per CDR3 protein. The sample includes about 840,000 distinct CDR3 sequences, around 38% of them seen just once. The receptor comes from a man aged 18 to 29 with Graves' hyperthyroidism. Sequenced sample: blood.

CDR3 in DNA: TGTGCCATCAATCGTAGGGGGGGTGTCGAGACCCAGTACTTC. Its protein is CAINRRGGVETQYF. The J gene is TRBJ2-5, the V gene TRBV10-3, with D perhaps matching TRBD2 (7 bases). Germline lookup yields CDR1 ENHRY and CDR2 SYGVKD. Trimming cost V 7 bases and J 5 bases, with 17 bases left between them. CDR3 length: 14 amino acids.